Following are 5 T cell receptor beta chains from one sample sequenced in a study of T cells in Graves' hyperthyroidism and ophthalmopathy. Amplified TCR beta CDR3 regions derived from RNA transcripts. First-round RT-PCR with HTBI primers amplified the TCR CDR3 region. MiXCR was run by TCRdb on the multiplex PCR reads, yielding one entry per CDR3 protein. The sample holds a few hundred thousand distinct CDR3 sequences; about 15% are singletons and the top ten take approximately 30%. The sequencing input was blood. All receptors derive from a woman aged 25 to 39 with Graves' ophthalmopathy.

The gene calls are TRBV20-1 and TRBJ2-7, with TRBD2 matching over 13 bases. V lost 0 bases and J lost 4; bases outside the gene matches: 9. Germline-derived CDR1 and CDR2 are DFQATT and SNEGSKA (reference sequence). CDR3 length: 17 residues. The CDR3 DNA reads TGCAGTGCTAGAGAAACGAGGGGACTAGCGGGAATGTACGAGCAGTACTTC. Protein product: CSARETRGLAGMYEQYF.

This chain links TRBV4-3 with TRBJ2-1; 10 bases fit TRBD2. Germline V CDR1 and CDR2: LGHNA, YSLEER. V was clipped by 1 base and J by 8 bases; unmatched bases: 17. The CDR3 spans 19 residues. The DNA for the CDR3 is TGCGCCAGCAGCCAAGTTGCTCTGATAGCGGGAGGTAGAGGCGATGAGCAGTTCTTC. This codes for CASSQVALIAGGRGDEQFF.

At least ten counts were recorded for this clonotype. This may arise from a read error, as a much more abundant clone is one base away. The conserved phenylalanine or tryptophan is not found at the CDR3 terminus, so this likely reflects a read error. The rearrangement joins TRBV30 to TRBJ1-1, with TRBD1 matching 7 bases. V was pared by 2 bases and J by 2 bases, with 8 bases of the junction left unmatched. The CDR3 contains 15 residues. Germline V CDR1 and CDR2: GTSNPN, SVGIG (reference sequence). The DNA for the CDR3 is TGTGCCTGGAGTCGGGTAGGGACAGACAACACTGAAGCTTTCTCT. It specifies CAWSRVGTDNTEAFS.

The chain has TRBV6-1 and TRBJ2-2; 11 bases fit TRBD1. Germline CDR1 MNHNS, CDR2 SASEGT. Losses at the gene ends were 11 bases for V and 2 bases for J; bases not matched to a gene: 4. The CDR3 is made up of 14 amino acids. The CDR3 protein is CAGRTGGNTGELFF. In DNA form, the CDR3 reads TGTGCCGGACGGACAGGGGGCAACACCGGGGAGCTGTTTTTT.

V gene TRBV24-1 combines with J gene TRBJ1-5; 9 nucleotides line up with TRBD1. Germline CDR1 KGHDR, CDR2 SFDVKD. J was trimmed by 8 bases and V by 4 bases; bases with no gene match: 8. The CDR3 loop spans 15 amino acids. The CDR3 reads CATSEAGTGFEPQHF. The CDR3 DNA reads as TGTGCCACCAGTGAGGCCGGGACAGGGTTTGAGCCCCAGCATTTT.